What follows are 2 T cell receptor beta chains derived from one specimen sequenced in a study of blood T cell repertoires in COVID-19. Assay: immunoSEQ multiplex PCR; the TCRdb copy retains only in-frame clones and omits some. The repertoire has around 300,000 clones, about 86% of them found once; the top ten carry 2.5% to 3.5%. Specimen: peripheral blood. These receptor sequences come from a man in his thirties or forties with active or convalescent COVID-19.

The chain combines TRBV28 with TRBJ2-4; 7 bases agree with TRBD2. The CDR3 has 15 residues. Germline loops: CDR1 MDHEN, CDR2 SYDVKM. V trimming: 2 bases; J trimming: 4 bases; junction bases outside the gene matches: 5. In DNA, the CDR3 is TGTGCCAGCAGTTTAAGGGCTAGCGGTAAAAACATTCAGTACTTC. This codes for CASSLRASGKNIQYF.

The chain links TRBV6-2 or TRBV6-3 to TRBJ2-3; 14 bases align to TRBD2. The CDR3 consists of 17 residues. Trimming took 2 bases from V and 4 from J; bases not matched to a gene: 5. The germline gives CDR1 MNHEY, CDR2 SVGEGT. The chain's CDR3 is CASSYNGLAGGADTQYF. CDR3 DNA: TGTGCCAGCAGTTACAACGGACTAGCGGGGGGCGCAGATACGCAGTATTTT.